This entry features one TCR beta chain sequence. This sample is part of a study of blood T cell repertoires in COVID-19. The wider study: There were acute and convalescent COVID-19 samples, and they came from the United States, Italy and Spain. Sources were T cells, B-cell-depleted T cells, or PBMCs; the material itself was cDNA or gDNA.

V was pared by 5 bases and J by 3 bases, with 6 bases of the junction left unmatched. Germline-derived CDR1 and CDR2 are KGHSH and LQKENI. The CDR3 has 14 residues. Here immunoSEQ multiplex PCR was the method, and the copy in TCRdb shows in-frame clones only, minus some. The sample records hundreds of thousands of clones, under 90% being singletons. The source material was PBMCs or T cells enriched from blood (not recorded which). The V gene is TRBV18, the J gene TRBJ2-7; 8 nucleotides line up with TRBD1. The sequence was obtained from a woman in her 30s with acute COVID-19. The CDR3: CASSTLTGDYEQYF. CDR3 DNA sequence: TGTGCCAGCTCAACATTGACAGGGGACTACGAGCAGTACTTC.